Shown below are 14 T cell receptor beta chains from a single sample sequenced in a study of cytomegalovirus exposure and HLA in healthy donors. 60 Vbeta and 13 Jbeta primers were used in PCR. Sequencing used immunoSEQ multiplex PCR; TCRdb keeps in-frame clones, though not all of them. Of some 150,000 clones in the sample, about two thirds were seen once. The sequenced sample was PBMCs. The source is a woman in her 30s in good health and CMV-seronegative.

The table lists this clone with a few counts. The chain has TRBV29-1 and TRBJ2-7, with D tentatively TRBD2 (7 bases). CDR1 SQVTM and CDR2 ANQGSEA come from the germline V gene. V was clipped by 6 bases and J by 2 bases, with 14 bases between them. This CDR3 comprises 13 residues. The CDR3 DNA is TGCAGCGTGGGGGGGGGCCACACCTACGAGCAGTACTTC. The encoded protein is CSVGGGHTYEQYF.

The table lists this clone with a few counts. The rearrangement uses TRBV5-6 and TRBJ2-1; tentative D call: TRBD2 (6 bases). The CDR3 extends over 17 amino acids. Germline V CDR1 and CDR2: SGHDT, YYEEEE. Between the trimmed V and J ends, which lost 2 bases and 0 bases, there was a span of 15 bases. The CDR3 loop is CASSFGGTVLSYNEQFF. The CDR3 DNA reads as TGTGCCAGCAGCTTTGGGGGGACTGTCCTCTCCTACAATGAGCAGTTCTTC.

CDR3 nucleotide sequence: TGTGCCAGCAGCGTAGAAAGTGAGGGCTACGAGCAGTACTTC. Amino acids: CASSVESEGYEQYF. The V and J genes are TRBV9 and TRBJ2-7, with a weak D call TRBD2 (5 bases). Trimming took off 0 bases at V and 3 bases at J, with 10 bases between the two ends. Germline CDR1 and CDR2: SGDLS and YYNGEE. The CDR3 runs 14 residues.

The chain links TRBV5-6 to TRBJ1-6; the match to TRBD1 covers 7 bases. Germline CDR1 SGHDT, CDR2 YYEEEE. The V segment lost 2 bases and the J segment 7 bases; nucleotides outside the gene matches: 3. The length of the CDR3 is 14 residues. CDR3 in DNA: TGTGCCAGCAGCTTCCTGACAGGGAATTCACCCCTCCACTTT. Encoded protein: CASSFLTGNSPLHF.

The CDR3 DNA sequence: TGCAGCGGTAACAAGGAGGCCGGCACTGAAGCTTTCTTT. It specifies CSGNKEAGTEAFF. V usage is TRBV29-1 and J usage is TRBJ1-1; D gene ambiguous. The CDR3 length is 13 residues. The V and J ends lost 7 bases and 4 bases respectively, with 16 bases between them. From germline, CDR1 is SQVTM and CDR2 ANQGSEA.

This clone was counted between two and nine times. This chain links TRBV9 with TRBJ2-3, with 8 bases identical to TRBD2. The length of the CDR3 is 16 residues. Germline V gene sequence: CDR1 SGDLS, CDR2 YYNGEE. Germline trimming cut 0 bases from V and 2 bases from J; bases unmatched to any gene: 5. CDR3 in DNA: TGTGCCAGCAGCGTAGAGGCGGGAGGCCCCACAGATACGCAGTATTTT. Translating gives CASSVEAGGPTDTQYF.

This sequence joins TRBV5-4 and TRBJ2-2, with 7 bases identical to TRBD2. Trimming at V came to 0 bases and at J to 6 bases, leaving 5 bases not matched to a gene. CDR3 length: 15 residues. From germline, CDR1 is SGHNT and CDR2 YYREEE (reference sequence). CDR3 amino acids: CASSLARGLAGELFF. CDR3 in DNA: TGTGCCAGCAGCTTGGCCCGAGGACTAGCCGGGGAGCTGTTTTTT.

The V gene is TRBV18, the J gene TRBJ2-1, with 7 nucleotides matching TRBD2. This CDR3 is 17 amino acids long. In germline, CDR1 is KGHSH, CDR2 LQKENI. The V gene end was trimmed by 3 bases and the J gene end by 5 bases; junction bases not matched to a gene: 13. The CDR3 loop is CASSPPSGGRVDNEQFF. DNA of the CDR3: TGTGCCAGCTCACCCCCATCTGGCGGGAGAGTAGACAATGAGCAGTTCTTC.

V gene TRBV29-1 combines with J gene TRBJ2-1; TRBD2 might be the D (6 bases). Germline CDR1 and CDR2: SQVTM and ANQGSEA. The CDR3 totals 14 residues. The germline V and J ends were trimmed by 4 bases and 4 bases, with 14 bases remaining between them. In DNA, the CDR3 is TGCAGCGTTGTCTGGGTAGCGGAGTACAATGAGCAGTTCTTC. This translates into CSVVWVAEYNEQFF.

A remark on this clone: Mismatch with germline at one junction end may stem from a read error. The V call is TRBV5-1, the J call TRBJ2-6, with D maybe TRBD1 (6 bases). Looked up from germline, CDR1 is SGHRS and CDR2 is YFSETQ. The CDR3 spans 15 residues. CDR3 loop: CASRTGISGVNVLTF. As DNA, the CDR3 is TGCGCCAGCAGAACAGGGATCTCTGGGGTCAACGTCCTGACTTTC.

This chain connects TRBV28 to TRBJ2-1, with D perhaps matching TRBD2 (6 bases). The V gene lost 8 bases and the J gene lost 7 bases, with 18 bases spanning the gap. This CDR3 has 14 residues. Germline V gives CDR1 MDHEN, CDR2 SYDVKM. The CDR3 bases are TGTGCCAGCGGGGCGGGGTATTTTGGAAATGAGCAGTTCTTC. This sequence encodes CASGAGYFGNEQFF.

This chain joins TRBV11-2 and TRBJ2-4, with D perhaps matching TRBD2 (6 bases). The V end lost 1 base, the J end lost 3 bases, and 16 bases lay between the germline ends. CDR1 is SGHAT and CDR2 is FQNNGV in the germline V gene. The CDR3 has 17 amino acids. CDR3: CASSLGGIREFKNIQYF. CDR3 DNA sequence: TGTGCCAGCAGCTTAGGGGGGATTCGGGAGTTCAAAAACATTCAGTACTTC.

The chain recombines TRBV19 with TRBJ1-2; D perhaps matches TRBD1 (6 bases). CDR1 is LNHDA and CDR2 is SQIVND in the germline V gene (reference sequence). V was trimmed by 6 bases and J by 1 base, leaving 12 bases between them. The CDR3 is made up of 14 amino acids. CDR3 protein: CASRERDNNYGYTF. CDR3 nucleotide sequence: TGTGCCAGTAGGGAGCGGGACAATAACTATGGCTACACCTTC.

V usage is TRBV7-9 and J usage is TRBJ2-7; D perhaps matches TRBD2 (6 bases). V lost 2 bases, J lost 4 bases, and 12 bases lay in between. The germline CDR1 and CDR2 sequences are SEHNR and FQNEAQ (reference sequence). The CDR3 spans 14 residues. The CDR3 is CASSLSGRLYEQYF. The CDR3 DNA reads TGTGCCAGCAGCTTAAGTGGGAGGTTGTACGAGCAGTACTTC.